These 11 T cell receptor beta chains came from one sample sequenced in a study of blood T cell repertoires in COVID-19. Some clones are missing from TCRdb's copy, which holds only in-frame ones; the method was immunoSEQ multiplex PCR. The data contain around 150,000 clones, 70% to 85% of them seen just once; the ten biggest clones take up more than 6%. The sequenced sample was peripheral blood. All receptors come from a woman in her thirties or forties with COVID-19, enrolled during active disease.

This chain links TRBV28 with TRBJ1-5; D unresolved. Looked up from germline, CDR1 is MDHEN and CDR2 is SYDVKM. The CDR3 contains 14 residues. Trimming removed 6 bases at V and 1 base at J, with 10 bases between. As DNA, the CDR3 is TGTGCCAGCAGAACTCCGGGAAGCAATCAGCCCCAGCATTTT. It yields the protein CASRTPGSNQPQHF.

Here the CDR3 DNA reads TGCAGTGCTAGTATAGCTAGCGGACGCTACGAGCAGTACTTC. Residues: CSASIASGRYEQYF. V gene TRBV20-1 combines with J gene TRBJ2-7; the match to TRBD2 covers 7 bases. Germline lookup yields CDR1 DFQATT and CDR2 SNEGSKA (reference sequence). The junction had 8 bases not matched to a gene; V was cut back by 3 bases and J by 3 bases. This CDR3 spans 14 amino acids.

V is TRBV15 and J is TRBJ1-2; weak D call: TRBD1 (6 bases). CDR1 is LNHNV, CDR2 YYDKDF, per germline (reference sequence). Trimming cost V 7 bases and J 1 base, with 16 bases left between them. The CDR3 loop spans 15 amino acids. The CDR3 is CATIRYRAGNYGYTF. The CDR3 nucleotides read TGTGCCACCATTCGGTACAGGGCTGGTAACTATGGCTACACCTTC.

This chain connects TRBV7-9 to TRBJ2-1, with 9 bases aligning to TRBD2. V lost 2 bases, J lost 3 bases, and 2 bases stayed unmatched. Germline V CDR1 and CDR2: SEHNR, FQNEAQ (reference sequence). This CDR3 spans 15 amino acids. CDR3 nucleotide sequence: TGTGCCAGCAGCTTAATAGCGGGGGTCTACAATGAGCAGTTCTTC. It encodes CASSLIAGVYNEQFF.

The rearrangement links TRBV4-2 to TRBJ2-3; 9 bases line up with TRBD2. The J segment lost 6 bases and the V segment lost 1 base, leaving 2 bases of the junction unmatched. The CDR3 has 14 residues. Germline values: CDR1 LGHNA, CDR2 YNFKEQ. The CDR3 reads CASSQVAGDDTQYF. In DNA form, the CDR3 reads TGTGCCAGCAGCCAAGTAGCGGGAGACGATACGCAGTATTTT.

J is TRBJ1-2 and V is TRBV7-9; no reliable D call. Deletions cut 5 bases from V and 4 bases from J, with 8 bases between. In germline, CDR1 is SEHNR, CDR2 FQNEAQ (reference sequence). This CDR3 has 12 amino acids. CDR3 in DNA: TGTGCCAGCAGCCCACATGTCTATGGCTACACCTTC. Protein: CASSPHVYGYTF.

The V call is TRBV18, the J call TRBJ1-6, with D possibly TRBD1 on 5 matching bases. The CDR3 covers 13 residues. Germline V gives CDR1 KGHSH, CDR2 LQKENI. Trimming left V 7 bases short and J 7 bases short, with 11 bases between. The CDR3 DNA follows: TGTGCCAGCTGCGGGACTCCGAATTCACCCCTCCACTTT. Translation gives CASCGTPNSPLHF. Combining the CDR3 with reference TRBV18 and TRBJ1-6 gives the whole variable domain NAGVMQNPRHLVRRRGQEARLRCSPMKGHSHVYWYRQLPEEGLKFMVYLQKENIIDESGMPKERFSAEFPKEGPSILRIQQVVRGDSAAYFCASCGTPNSPLHFGNGTRLTVT.

This clone was observed a single time. The chain links TRBV7-8 to TRBJ2-5, with D perhaps matching TRBD2 (6 bases). This CDR3 has 19 amino acids. Trimming took 5 bases from V and 1 from J, leaving 26 bases between them. The germline V gene has CDR1 SGHVS and CDR2 FQNEAQ. The CDR3 reads CASSPLQYSGLNIQETQYF. CDR3 sequence (DNA): TGTGCCAGCAGCCCTCTACAATATTCGGGACTGAATATCCAAGAGACCCAGTACTTC.

In DNA form, the CDR3 reads TGTGCCAGCAGCTTCCCGACAGGGGCCGAGACCCAGTACTTC. Translated, it gives CASSFPTGAETQYF. The chain couples TRBV7-8 to TRBJ2-5; TRBD1 matches 8 bases. The V gene end was trimmed by 3 bases and the J gene end by 5 bases; junction bases not matched to a gene: 5. Germline lookup yields CDR1 SGHVS and CDR2 FQNEAQ. The CDR3 extends over 14 amino acids.

This chain joins TRBV9 and TRBJ2-3, with 10 bases aligning to TRBD2. There are 15 residues in the CDR3. Germline loops: CDR1 SGDLS, CDR2 YYNGEE. With V trimmed by 3 bases and J by 8 bases, 9 bases remained unmatched. The chain's CDR3 is CASSAPGAGGATQYF. Here the CDR3 DNA reads TGTGCCAGCAGCGCCCCGGGAGCGGGAGGGGCTACGCAGTATTTT.

The chain joins TRBV7-6 to TRBJ2-2; D gene ambiguous. CDR1 and CDR2 (germline): SGHVS, FNYEAQ. There are 13 residues in the CDR3. The V gene lost 1 base and the J gene lost 7 bases, with 7 bases spanning the gap. CDR3 in DNA: TGTGCCAGCAGCTTAGTTGTCGTCGGGGAGCTGTTTTTT. This codes for CASSLVVVGELFF.